This TCR beta chain was captured by sequencing in a study of control samples from healthy donors and cancer patients (dated by TCRdb to between 2020 and 2021). Libraries were constructed by the immunoSEQ multiplex PCR assay. Entries here come from immuneACCESS through TCRdb and include only in-frame sequences with V and J called. Some clones fail to appear in such tables; in the studies checked, an unresolved V gene covers under half of the shortfall, and the cause of the remainder is unknown. This sample comprises roughly 70,000 clones, approximately 94% of them detected only once. The biggest ten clones account for approximately 3% of the sample. Comments on this clone: Its antigen has not been determined. No base-level quality is on record; no much larger clone is a single base apart.

Looking up the germline V gene (reference sequence) yields CDR1 MNHEY and CDR2 SMNVEV. The CDR3 holds 16 amino acids from the cysteine to the phenylalanine. Of all the DNA, just the CDR3 is kept, 48 bases in frame from base 1. Relative to germline, V is missing 5 bases and J is missing 1 base, with 7 bases of the junction outside any gene match. Input material: blood. The V and J segments used are TRBV27 and TRBJ1-5; 8 central bases correspond to TRBD1. This clonotype was obtained from a woman aged 25 to 39 in good health. The nucleotide sequence is TGTGCCAGCAGTCTTGAGGACAGGGAGAGCAATCAGCCCCAGCATTTT. This is translated as CASSLEDRESNQPQHF.